This passage covers 27 T cell receptor beta chains from one sample sequenced in a study of cytomegalovirus exposure and HLA in healthy donors. Profiling relied on immunoSEQ multiplex PCR, and the TCRdb table lists in-frame clones only, not all of them. There are roughly 200,000 clones in the sample; 80% to 90% occur only once, and 1% to 1.5% lies in the top ten. The sequencing input was PBMCs. These receptors came from a woman aged 25 to 45 in good health and CMV-seronegative.

The V and J genes are TRBV12-5 and TRBJ1-2; 7 nucleotides agree with TRBD1. This CDR3 spans 15 amino acids. Germline V gene lookup returns CDR1 LGHNT and CDR2 FRNRAP. The V gene end was trimmed by 0 bases and the J gene end by 3 bases; junction bases not matched to a gene: 4. CDR3 nucleotide sequence: TGTGCTAGTGGTTTGGTGCTCAGGGGGGACTATGGCTACACCTTC. Encoded protein: CASGLVLRGDYGYTF.

The rearrangement joins TRBV27 to TRBJ2-7; a weak D match, TRBD2 (5 bases). The V gene lost 2 bases and the J gene lost 4 bases, with 12 bases spanning the gap. Germline loops: CDR1 MNHEY, CDR2 SMNVEV (reference sequence). This CDR3 is built from 14 residues. In DNA form, the CDR3 reads TGTGCCAGCAGTTTACATGCTAGCAGATACGAGCAGTACTTC. Protein product: CASSLHASRYEQYF.

The chain couples TRBV6-1 to TRBJ2-7; unclear D gene. CDR1 MNHNS and CDR2 SASEGT come from the germline V gene. The length of the CDR3 is 11 residues. Trimming stripped 5 bases from V and 4 bases from J, with 6 bases between. The chain's CDR3 is CASSRIYEQYF. In DNA form, the CDR3 reads TGTGCCAGCAGTCGTATATACGAGCAGTACTTC.

The chain links TRBV27 to TRBJ1-1; no clear D gene. CDR3 size: 13 residues. The V end lost 2 bases, the J end lost 1 base, and 5 bases lay between the germline ends. CDR1 and CDR2 from the germline V gene are MNHEY and SMNVEV (reference sequence). The CDR3 sequence: CASSLRRNTEAFF. The CDR3 DNA reads as TGTGCCAGCAGTTTAAGGAGGAACACTGAAGCTTTCTTT.

The table lists this clone with a count of one. This chain uses TRBV2 with TRBJ1-6, with 7 bases identical to TRBD1. The CDR3 has 13 residues. From germline, CDR1 is SNHLY and CDR2 FYNNEI. J lost 7 bases, V lost 8 bases, and 5 bases had no gene match. The CDR3 region has the DNA TGTGCCAGCGGAACAGGGGCGAATTCACCCCTCCACTTT. Translated: CASGTGANSPLHF. Drawing the rest from reference TRBV2 and TRBJ1-6, the complete variable domain is EPEVTQTPSHQVTQMGQEVILRCVPISNHLYFYWYRQILGQKVEFLVSFYNNEISEKSEIFDDQFSVERPDGSNFTLKIRSTKLEDSAMYFCASGTGANSPLHFGNGTRLTVT.

The rearrangement links TRBV7-6 to TRBJ2-7; the D gene is possibly TRBD1 (5 bases). V shed 3 bases and J shed 0 bases, with 12 bases lying between them. Germline V gene lookup returns CDR1 SGHVS and CDR2 FNYEAQ. CDR3 size: 15 residues. The CDR3 DNA sequence: TGTGCCAGCAGCTTCAGTGACAGCAGCTCCTACGAGCAGTACTTC. Translated, it gives CASSFSDSSSYEQYF.

This rearrangement joins TRBV27 to TRBJ1-1, with TRBD1 as a possible D gene (6 bases). Looked up from germline, CDR1 is MNHEY and CDR2 is SMNVEV (reference sequence). V lost 1 base and J 1 base, leaving 13 bases between the germline ends. The CDR3 contains 16 residues. The CDR3 bases are TGTGCCAGCAGTTTATTGAGCAGGGGACGGAACACTGAAGCTTTCTTT. It translates to CASSLLSRGRNTEAFF.

The chain couples TRBV6-1 to TRBJ2-1; D might be TRBD1 (5 bases). The germline V gene has CDR1 MNHNS and CDR2 SASEGT. This CDR3 comprises 14 residues. The V gene lost 6 bases and the J gene lost 0 bases, with 9 bases spanning the gap. CDR3 in DNA: TGTGCCAGCAGGCAGGGTAGCTCCTACAATGAGCAGTTCTTC. It is translated as CASRQGSSYNEQFF.

The chain recombines TRBV5-1 with TRBJ1-4; D not certain. Trimming stripped 2 bases from V and 6 bases from J, with 14 bases between. The CDR3 runs to 15 residues. CDR1 SGHRS and CDR2 YFSETQ come from the germline V gene. In DNA form, the CDR3 reads TGCGCCAGCAGCTTTAGAGGGTTTGAGGATGAAAAACTGTTTTTT. Translation gives CASSFRGFEDEKLFF.

This sequence joins TRBV7-8 and TRBJ1-1; D unclear. The CDR3 extends over 15 amino acids. Germline CDR1 and CDR2: SGHVS and FQNEAQ. The V gene lost 5 bases and the J gene lost 1 base, with 14 bases spanning the gap. This CDR3 is CASSPRLGGNTEAFF. The CDR3 DNA follows: TGTGCCAGCAGCCCTAGGTTAGGAGGGAACACTGAAGCTTTCTTT.

The rearrangement joins TRBV9 to TRBJ1-1; maybe TRBD1 (5 bases). The CDR3 is made up of 16 amino acids. Trimming removed 0 bases from V and 1 base from J, with 13 bases in between. CDR1 is SGDLS, CDR2 YYNGEE, per germline. The CDR3 loop reads CASSVGSGGWNTEAFF. In DNA, the CDR3 is TGTGCCAGCAGCGTAGGGTCGGGGGGATGGAACACTGAAGCTTTCTTT.

The chain couples TRBV7-2 to TRBJ2-7; D remains ambiguous. Germline CDR1 SGHTA, CDR2 FQGNSA. The V gene lost 1 base and the J gene lost 5 bases, with 6 bases spanning the gap. The CDR3 length is 12 residues. This chain's CDR3 is CASSLVAHEQYF. CDR3 nucleotides: TGTGCCAGCAGCTTAGTGGCCCACGAGCAGTACTTC.

This chain joins TRBV5-4 and TRBJ2-2; 8 nucleotides align to TRBD2. Germline V gene data show CDR1 as SGHNT and CDR2 as YYREEE (reference sequence). V shed 9 bases and J 2 bases; nucleotides not matched to a gene: 6. The CDR3 totals 14 residues. CDR3 in amino acids: CATSSGVNTGELFF. In nucleotides, the CDR3 is TGTGCCACGAGTAGCGGGGTCAACACCGGGGAGCTGTTTTTT.

The chain uses TRBV7-9 and TRBJ2-7; 9 positions agree with TRBD1. The CDR3 covers 15 residues. The V and J ends lost 3 bases and 6 bases, in that order; junction bases with no gene match: 9. The germline gives CDR1 SEHNR, CDR2 FQNEAQ (reference sequence). The CDR3 loop is CASSFPGTGSIEQYF. CDR3 in DNA: TGTGCCAGCAGCTTTCCCGGGACAGGGTCGATCGAGCAGTACTTC.

The genes are TRBV4-1 and TRBJ2-5; no clear D. This CDR3 contains 14 residues. From germline, CDR1 is MGHRA and CDR2 YSYEKL. Trimming shortened V by 1 base and J by 9 bases, and 15 bases separated the two germline ends. The CDR3 here is CASSQGEVRSPQYF. Written as DNA, the CDR3 is TGCGCCAGCAGCCAAGGAGAGGTCCGGAGCCCCCAGTACTTC.

V usage is TRBV6-1 and J usage is TRBJ1-5, with TRBD1 matching 7 bases. Losses at the gene ends were 6 bases for V and 2 bases for J; bases not matched to a gene: 4. The length of the CDR3 is 14 residues. Germline loops: CDR1 MNHNS, CDR2 SASEGT. The CDR3 nucleotides are TGTGCCAGCAGGAGTGGACAGGGCAATCAGCCCCAGCATTTT. Encoded protein: CASRSGQGNQPQHF.

V gene TRBV30 combines with J gene TRBJ2-7; no clear D. Germline loops: CDR1 GTSNPN, CDR2 SVGIG (reference sequence). Trimming stripped 2 bases from V and 3 bases from J, with 5 bases between. This CDR3 is 11 amino acids long. In DNA form, the CDR3 reads TGTGCCTGGAGTCCTAACTACGAGCAGTACTTC. Amino acid sequence: CAWSPNYEQYF.

The chain carries TRBV6-1 and TRBJ1-5; 9 bases are shared with TRBD1. The trim removed 6 bases at V and 6 bases at J, leaving 3 bases unmatched. Germline V gene lookup returns CDR1 MNHNS and CDR2 SASEGT. CDR3 size: 13 residues. CDR3 in DNA: TGTGCCAGCAGCGGACAGGGGAGTCAGCCCCAGCATTTT. This sequence encodes CASSGQGSQPQHF.

This clone was recorded only once. The chain uses TRBV10-1 and TRBJ2-2, with a possible D match to TRBD1 (6 bases). The germline V gene encodes CDR1 WNHNN and CDR2 SYGVQD (reference sequence). V was pared by 6 bases and J by 5 bases, with 19 bases between. The CDR3 length is 16 residues. Here the CDR3 reads CASSEIRGAMTGELFF. CDR3 bases: TGCGCCAGCAGCGAAATCAGGGGAGCGATGACCGGGGAGCTGTTTTTT.

The chain is built from TRBV21-1 and TRBJ2-7; the table's D call, TRBD1, has no DNA check behind it. TRBV21-1 has pseudogene status. This CDR3 contains 12 residues. Here the CDR3 reads CASSKGENRGYF. In nucleotides, the CDR3 is TGTGCCAGCAGCAAAGGGGAGAACAGGGGGTACTTC.

V gene TRBV4-1 combines with J gene TRBJ2-1; 9 positions match TRBD2. In germline, CDR1 is MGHRA, CDR2 YSYEKL. This CDR3 is built from 18 residues. The ends lost 0 bases at V and 5 bases at J; junction bases unmatched: 11. This CDR3 reads CASSQEGTQAGGNNEQFF. In DNA form, the CDR3 reads TGCGCCAGCAGCCAAGAAGGGACCCAAGCGGGAGGAAACAATGAGCAGTTCTTC.

The rearrangement links TRBV5-1 to TRBJ2-2; 10 nucleotides line up with TRBD2. The CDR3 totals 16 residues. V shed 2 bases and J 2 bases; nucleotides not matched to a gene: 3. Germline lookup yields CDR1 SGHRS and CDR2 YFSETQ. CDR3 loop: CASSFTSGANTGELFF. For the CDR3, the DNA is TGCGCCAGCAGCTTCACTAGCGGGGCTAACACCGGGGAGCTGTTTTTT.

The rearrangement links TRBV14 to TRBJ2-7, with D maybe TRBD1 (5 bases). The CDR3 consists of 14 residues. Germline-derived CDR1 and CDR2 are SGHDN and FVKESK. The V end lost 4 bases, the J end lost 0 bases, and 10 bases lay between the germline ends. CDR3 in DNA: TGTGCCAGCAGCCCAAGACAGAGCTCCTACGAGCAGTACTTC. Encoded protein: CASSPRQSSYEQYF. The entire variable domain, with the rest obtained from reference TRBV14 and TRBJ2-7, is as follows: EAGVTQFPSHSVIEKGQTVTLRCDPISGHDNLYWYRRVMGKEIKFLLHFVKESKQDESGMPNNRFLAERTGGTYSTLKVQPAELEDSGVYFCASSPRQSSYEQYFGPGTRLTVT.

The chain uses TRBV2 and TRBJ2-3; 8 bases match TRBD1. The length of the CDR3 is 15 residues. The germline gives CDR1 SNHLY, CDR2 FYNNEI. V lost 6 bases, J lost 0 bases, and 5 bases stayed unmatched. The chain's CDR3 is CASSPDRASTDTQYF. The DNA of the CDR3 is TGTGCCAGCAGCCCGGACAGGGCGAGCACAGATACGCAGTATTTT.

The chain uses TRBV19 and TRBJ2-2; D perhaps matches TRBD2 (5 bases). This CDR3 is 15 amino acids long. CDR1 is LNHDA and CDR2 is SQIVND in the germline V gene (reference sequence). V was trimmed by 3 bases and J by 1 base, leaving 9 bases between them. The CDR3 region is CASSMLGRNTGELFF. The CDR3 nucleotides read TGTGCCAGTAGTATGCTAGGGAGGAACACCGGGGAGCTGTTTTTT.

The chain employs TRBV11-2 and TRBJ2-7; the D gene is possibly TRBD1 (5 bases). V lost 0 bases to trimming and J lost 6 bases, with 12 bases between them. Germline lookup yields CDR1 SGHAT and CDR2 FQNNGV. The CDR3 is 14 amino acids. The CDR3 nucleotides are TGTGCCAGCAGCTTAGAGCAGTCAGGGCTCGAGCAGTACTTC. This gives the protein CASSLEQSGLEQYF.

The CDR3 nucleotides read TGTGCCGGAATGGACAGGAGTATAGAAAAACTGTTTTTT. This sequence encodes CAGMDRSIEKLFF. The gene calls are TRBV6-1 and TRBJ1-4; 7 nucleotides align to TRBD1. The germline V gene encodes CDR1 MNHNS and CDR2 SASEGT. V gave up 11 bases and J gave up 8 bases; unmatched junction bases: 11. There are 13 residues in the CDR3.